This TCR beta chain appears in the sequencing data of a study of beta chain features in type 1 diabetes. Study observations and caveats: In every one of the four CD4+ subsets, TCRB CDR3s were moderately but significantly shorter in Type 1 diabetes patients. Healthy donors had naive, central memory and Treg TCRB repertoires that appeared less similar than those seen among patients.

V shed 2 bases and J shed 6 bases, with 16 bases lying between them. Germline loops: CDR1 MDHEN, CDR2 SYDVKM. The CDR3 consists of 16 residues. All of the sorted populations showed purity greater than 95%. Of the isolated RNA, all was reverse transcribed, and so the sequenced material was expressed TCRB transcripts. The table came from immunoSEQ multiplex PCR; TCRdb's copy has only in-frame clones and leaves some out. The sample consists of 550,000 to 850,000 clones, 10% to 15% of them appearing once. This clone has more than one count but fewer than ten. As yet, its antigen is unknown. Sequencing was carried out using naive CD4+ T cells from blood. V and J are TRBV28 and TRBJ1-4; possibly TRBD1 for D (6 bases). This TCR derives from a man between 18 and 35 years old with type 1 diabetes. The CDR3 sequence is CASSLDTGWSHEKLFF. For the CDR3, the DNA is TGTGCCAGCAGTTTAGATACAGGGTGGTCCCATGAAAAACTGTTTTTT.